The 19 T cell receptor beta chains below come from one sample, sequenced in a study of technical replicates of blood from a handful of donors. The table came from immunoSEQ multiplex PCR; TCRdb's copy has only in-frame clones and leaves some out. Here the sample spans tens of thousands of clones, 93% being singletons. The source material was T cells isolated from PBMCs. All receptors come from a human donor in good health.

V and J are TRBV6-1 and TRBJ1-1; D unclear. The germline V gene has CDR1 MNHNS and CDR2 SASEGT. The CDR3 has 15 residues. Trimming removed 1 base at V and 0 bases at J, with 9 bases between. DNA for the CDR3: TGTGCCAGCAGTGAAGGTCCGGTCATGAACACTGAAGCTTTCTTT. Its translation: CASSEGPVMNTEAFF.

In the case of this clone: An end of the junction does not agree with germline; a read error may underlie this. The rearrangement joins TRBV4-1 to TRBJ1-3; no definite D call. The CDR3 is 13 residues long. Germline V gene sequence: CDR1 MGHRA, CDR2 YSYEKL. CDR3 amino acids: CASSQAPGNTIYF. CDR3 coding DNA: TGCGCCAGCAGCCAGGCCCCTGGTAACACCATATATTTT.

This chain connects TRBV13 to TRBJ1-2; D not certain. Germline CDR1 is PRHDT and CDR2 is FYEKMQ (reference sequence). Trimming left V 5 bases short and J 0 bases short, with 10 bases between. The CDR3 is 14 amino acids. The CDR3 DNA is TGTGCCAGCAGCCGCCCGGGTACTAACTATGGCTACACCTTC. Amino acid sequence: CASSRPGTNYGYTF. The whole variable domain, filled in from reference TRBV13 and TRBJ1-2, reads AAGVIQSPRHLIKEKRETATLKCYPIPRHDTVYWYQQGPGQDPQFLISFYEKMQSDKGSIPDRFSAQQFSDYHSELNMSSLELGDSALYFCASSRPGTNYGYTFGSGTRLTVV.

V is TRBV30 and J is TRBJ2-7; 7 bases map to TRBD1. The V and J ends lost 2 bases and 3 bases, in that order; junction bases with no gene match: 7. Germline CDR1 reads GTSNPN; CDR2 reads SVGIG (reference sequence). This CDR3 comprises 14 residues. The chain's CDR3 is CAWSFTGVHYEQYF. CDR3 bases: TGTGCCTGGAGTTTCACAGGGGTTCACTACGAGCAGTACTTC.

The chain combines TRBV15 with TRBJ2-3; D is undetermined. Germline CDR1 reads LNHNV; CDR2 reads YYDKDF (reference sequence). The CDR3 sequence is 13 residues long. The V end was cut by 5 bases, the J end by 2 bases, with 8 bases between. The CDR3, as DNA: TGTGCCACCAGCCCCCGTAACACAGATACGCAGTATTTT. As protein: CATSPRNTDTQYF.

V and J are TRBV29-1 and TRBJ2-2, with D unresolved. CDR3 size: 11 residues. Germline V lookup: CDR1 SQVTM, CDR2 ANQGSEA. The germline V and J ends were trimmed by 2 bases and 5 bases, with 3 bases remaining between them. The CDR3 spells CSVEQTGELFF. The CDR3 DNA reads TGCAGCGTTGAACAGACCGGGGAGCTGTTTTTT.

The chain combines TRBV5-6 with TRBJ2-5, with 7 nucleotides matching TRBD1. The CDR3 covers 17 residues. Germline V gene lookup returns CDR1 SGHDT and CDR2 YYEEEE. Germline trimming cut 3 bases from V and 0 bases from J; bases unmatched to any gene: 11. CDR3 region: CASSWSRDSWYQETQYF. The CDR3 bases are TGTGCCAGCAGCTGGAGTAGGGACAGCTGGTACCAAGAGACCCAGTACTTC.

This sequence joins TRBV19 and TRBJ2-3; tentatively, D is TRBD1 (6 bases). The CDR3 is 16 amino acids. CDR1 is LNHDA and CDR2 is SQIVND in the germline V gene (reference sequence). Trimming stripped 3 bases from V and 7 bases from J, with 20 bases between. For the CDR3, the DNA is TGTGCCAGTAGTATCTCGCCCGGAACAGGGATGCATACGCAGTATTTT. Amino acids: CASSISPGTGMHTQYF.

CDR3 region: CASRAGTPGQGYEQYF. As DNA, the CDR3 is TGTGCCAGCAGGGCCGGGACACCAGGCCAGGGGTACGAGCAGTACTTC. This chain connects TRBV28 to TRBJ2-7; D might be TRBD1 (6 bases). Germline V lookup: CDR1 MDHEN, CDR2 SYDVKM. The CDR3 has 16 amino acids. V lost 6 bases and J 4 bases, leaving 22 bases between the germline ends.

The chain joins TRBV29-1 to TRBJ2-2; D gene unclear. The germline gives CDR1 SQVTM, CDR2 ANQGSEA. V was pared by 0 bases and J by 3 bases, with 8 bases between. The CDR3 extends over 14 amino acids. CDR3 region: CSVEDAIHTGELFF. In DNA, the CDR3 is TGCAGCGTTGAAGATGCTATACACACCGGGGAGCTGTTTTTT.

V and J are TRBV14 and TRBJ2-7; D is possibly TRBD2 (6 bases). Per the germline V gene, CDR1 is SGHDN and CDR2 is FVKESK. This CDR3 contains 14 residues. V was trimmed by 1 base and J by 3 bases, leaving 10 bases between them. The CDR3 DNA reads TGTGCCAGCAGCCAAGGACTAGTATACTACGAGCAGTACTTC. Protein sequence: CASSQGLVYYEQYF.

The genes are TRBV7-8 and TRBJ2-5; D is unclear. Trimming took 2 bases from V and 2 from J, leaving 6 bases between them. The CDR3 has 13 amino acids. Germline values: CDR1 SGHVS, CDR2 FQNEAQ. CDR3 sequence: CASSLYGQETQYF. The CDR3 DNA follows: TGTGCCAGCAGCTTATACGGGCAAGAGACCCAGTACTTC.

This clone was detected only once. The chain has TRBV5-4 and TRBJ2-7, with D maybe TRBD2 (5 bases). V shed 0 bases and J shed 3 bases, with 13 bases lying between them. Germline V CDR1 and CDR2: SGHNT, YYREEE (reference sequence). This CDR3 region has 15 residues. CDR3 residues: CASSLDPIGDYEQYF. The CDR3 DNA reads TGTGCCAGCAGCTTGGATCCTATCGGGGACTACGAGCAGTACTTC.

V is TRBV29-1 and J is TRBJ1-2; D gene unclear. This CDR3 region has 11 residues. From germline, CDR1 is SQVTM and CDR2 ANQGSEA. V was cut by 7 bases and J by 4 bases, with 10 bases left in between. CDR3: CSGAGFYGYTF. The CDR3 DNA reads as TGCAGCGGGGCGGGTTTCTATGGCTACACCTTC.

This chain links TRBV28 with TRBJ1-4, with D unclear. V gave up 0 bases and J gave up 5 bases, with 16 bases separating them. The CDR3 consists of 17 residues. Germline CDR1 reads MDHEN; CDR2 reads SYDVKM. The DNA for the CDR3 is TGTGCCAGCAGTTTATGGGGCGTGGCTATACCCAATGAAAAACTGTTTTTT. This codes for CASSLWGVAIPNEKLFF.

This sequence joins TRBV27 and TRBJ1-1; D is ambiguous. CDR1 and CDR2 from the germline V gene are MNHEY and SMNVEV (reference sequence). V was clipped by 2 bases and J by 0 bases, with 19 bases between them. This CDR3 spans 18 amino acids. In DNA, the CDR3 is TGTGCCAGCAGTTTAATTGGTCCCCCGGCAGGATTGAACACTGAAGCTTTCTTT. This codes for CASSLIGPPAGLNTEAFF.

This clone appeared a single time. This chain joins TRBV5-6 and TRBJ2-3; the D gene is possibly TRBD2 (6 bases). V lost 5 bases, J lost 2 bases, and 15 bases lay in between. The length of the CDR3 is 15 residues. The germline V gene has CDR1 SGHDT and CDR2 YYEEEE. In DNA form, the CDR3 reads TGTGCCAGCAGTGCGGGACTTCGGGTCACAGATACGCAGTATTTT. This sequence encodes CASSAGLRVTDTQYF.

V usage is TRBV11-2 and J usage is TRBJ2-7, with D possibly being TRBD1 (6 bases). The V gene lost 1 base and the J gene lost 2 bases, with 6 bases spanning the gap. This CDR3 region has 13 residues. In germline, CDR1 is SGHAT, CDR2 FQNNGV. As DNA, the CDR3 is TGTGCCAGCAGCTTAGCAGGGGCCTACGAGCAGTACTTC. This sequence encodes CASSLAGAYEQYF. Full variable domain (missing parts from reference TRBV11-2 and TRBJ2-7): EAGVAQSPRYKIIEKRQSVAFWCNPISGHATLYWYQQILGQGPKLLIQFQNNGVVDDSQLPKDRFSAERLKGVDSTLKIQPAKLEDSAVYLCASSLAGAYEQYFGPGTRLTVT.

A few counts support this clone. V usage is TRBV30 and J usage is TRBJ1-1; D uncertain. V dropped 0 bases and J dropped 11 bases, with 7 bases sitting between them. Per germline, CDR1 GTSNPN and CDR2 SVGIG (reference sequence). The CDR3 has 10 amino acids. CDR3 DNA: TGTGCCTGGAGTGTTGTCGGGGCTTTCTTT. Translation: CAWSVVGAFF.